The 23 T cell receptor beta chains reported below all come from one sample, sequenced in a study of naive and memory T cell subsets. Both TRBC1 and TRBC2 were covered by a beta constant-region primer of two equimolar oligonucleotides. Four rounds of PCR amplified the ligated cDNA using nested alpha and beta constant-region primers plus SP2. TCRdb reanalysed the UMI-ligation and nested PCR reads using MiXCR and keeps one entry per CDR3 protein. The sample yields around 130,000 distinct CDR3 sequences, just over 35% seen once. Material: central memory CD4+ T cells from blood. These receptors all stem from a human donor in good health.

The table lists this clonotype with many counts. The chain links TRBV15 to TRBJ2-7; D gene uncertain. CDR1 and CDR2 from the germline V gene are LNHNV and YYDKDF (reference sequence). The CDR3 extends over 13 amino acids. The V and J ends lost 0 bases and 7 bases respectively, with 10 bases between them. The CDR3 coding sequence is TGTGCCACCAGCAGAGATCCCCTTTGGGAGCAGTACTTC. Translation: CATSRDPLWEQYF. Filled out from reference TRBV15 and TRBJ2-7, the complete variable domain reads DAMVIQNPRYQVTQFGKPVTLSCSQTLNHNVMYWYQQKSSQAPKLLFHYYDKDFNNEADTPDNFQSRRPNTSFCFLDIRSPGLGDTAMYLCATSRDPLWEQYFGPGTRLTVT.

The chain carries TRBV25-1 and TRBJ2-7; a possible D gene is TRBD2 (6 bases). CDR1 and CDR2 (germline): MGHDK, SYGVNS. V dropped 1 base and J dropped 5 bases, with 12 bases sitting between them. The CDR3 has 14 amino acids. CDR3 coding DNA: TGTGCCAGCAGTGAATTGGGGGGATTCCACGAGCAGTACTTC. It translates to CASSELGGFHEQYF.

The rearrangement joins TRBV20-1 to TRBJ1-3; the D is unclear. Trimming took 5 bases from V and 3 from J, leaving 14 bases between them. This CDR3 spans 14 amino acids. Germline V gene sequence: CDR1 DFQATT, CDR2 SNEGSKA (reference sequence). The CDR3 sequence is CSAGWVLGGNTIYF. For the CDR3, the DNA is TGCAGTGCTGGTTGGGTATTGGGTGGAAACACCATATATTTT.

This sequence joins TRBV14 and TRBJ2-5; D remains ambiguous. The CDR3 has 14 residues. V lost 4 bases and J 1 base, leaving 10 bases between the germline ends. Per germline, CDR1 SGHDN and CDR2 FVKESK. The CDR3 bases are TGTGCCAGCAGCCCAGGCCGGGTCCAAGAGACCCAGTACTTC. Its protein product is CASSPGRVQETQYF.

This sequence joins TRBV5-1 and TRBJ2-2; 11 nucleotides agree with TRBD2. CDR3 length equals 17 residues. Germline V gene sequence: CDR1 SGHRS, CDR2 YFSETQ. Germline trimming cut 4 bases from V and 1 base from J; bases unmatched to any gene: 6. The CDR3 bases are TGCGCCAGCAGCGCCGGACTAGCGGGCTTGAACACCGGGGAGCTGTTTTTT. Its translation is CASSAGLAGLNTGELFF.

The V and J genes are TRBV28 and TRBJ2-5; D gene ambiguous. The CDR3 spans 12 residues. Trimming shortened V by 2 bases and J by 2 bases, and 3 bases separated the two germline ends. Germline V CDR1 and CDR2: MDHEN, SYDVKM. The CDR3 bases are TGTGCCAGCAGTTTACAGCAAGAGACCCAGTACTTC. Translated, it gives CASSLQQETQYF.

The chain joins TRBV20-1 to TRBJ2-3; D might be TRBD1 (5 bases). V was cut by 5 bases and J by 5 bases, with 14 bases left in between. The CDR3 spans 13 residues. Germline CDR1 is DFQATT and CDR2 is SNEGSKA (reference sequence). The DNA of the CDR3 is TGCAGTGCTCAGAGACAGCCTCAAGATACGCAGTATTTT. This encodes CSAQRQPQDTQYF.

J is TRBJ1-5 and V is TRBV30, with a tentative D call TRBD1 (5 bases). Deletions cut 8 bases from V and 1 base from J, with 18 bases between. The CDR3 covers 15 residues. Germline assignment: CDR1 GTSNPN and CDR2 SVGIG (reference sequence). CDR3 coding DNA: TGTGCCATAGATTCCCAGGGCCTGAGCAATCAGCCCCAGCATTTT. Protein product: CAIDSQGLSNQPQHF.

This chain connects TRBV20-1 to TRBJ2-7; D remains ambiguous. Germline assignment: CDR1 DFQATT and CDR2 SNEGSKA (reference sequence). Deletions cut 0 bases from V and 2 bases from J, with 8 bases between. The CDR3 length is 13 residues. The CDR3 DNA follows: TGCAGTGCTAGAGATACGAGAACCTACGAGCAGTACTTC. It translates to CSARDTRTYEQYF.

This sequence joins TRBV29-1 and TRBJ2-7; D unresolved. The CDR3 spans 12 residues. Germline assignment: CDR1 SQVTM and CDR2 ANQGSEA. The V end lost 4 bases, the J end lost 6 bases, and 13 bases lay between the germline ends. This CDR3 reads CSVASSLSEQYF. The CDR3 bases are TGCAGCGTTGCGTCCAGTCTCTCCGAGCAGTACTTC.

This clonotype has just a few counts. This chain connects TRBV12-2 to TRBJ2-7; the table's TRBD2 call for D was not verified on the DNA. TRBV12-2 corresponds to a pseudogene. This CDR3 contains 16 residues. As DNA, the CDR3 is TGTGCAAGTCGTCCGAGGTTTGCGGGAGAACGCTACGAGCAGTACTTC. Translation gives CASRPRFAGERYEQYF.

This clonotype appeared a few times. This chain joins TRBV7-6 and TRBJ1-1, with TRBD1 as a possible D gene (6 bases). CDR3 size: 13 residues. Looked up from germline, CDR1 is SGHVS and CDR2 is FNYEAQ. With 5 bases removed from V and 0 bases from J, the gap between germline ends came to 7 bases. The CDR3 loop reads CASSRDMNTEAFF. DNA of the CDR3: TGTGCCAGCAGCCGGGACATGAACACTGAAGCTTTCTTT.

A single count supports this clonotype. In DNA, the CDR3 is TGTGCCAGCAGTTTATCGACACTTAGCAATCAGCCCCAGCATTTT. Its translation: CASSLSTLSNQPQHF. The chain has TRBV27 and TRBJ1-5; unclear D gene. CDR3 length: 15 amino acids. Deletions cut 0 bases from V and 0 bases from J, with 6 bases between. The germline V gene encodes CDR1 MNHEY and CDR2 SMNVEV (reference sequence).

V gene TRBV10-3 combines with J gene TRBJ2-3; D is unresolved. The CDR3 is 15 amino acids. Trimming removed 0 bases from V and 1 base from J, with 8 bases in between. Germline CDR1 is ENHRY and CDR2 is SYGVKD. The DNA for the CDR3 is TGTGCCATCAGTGAGTCGGTCCTAGGCACAGATACGCAGTATTTT. Translated: CAISESVLGTDTQYF.

This clonotype was observed a few times. The chain is built from TRBV5-1 and TRBJ2-7, with D perhaps assigned TRBD1 or TRBD2 (5 bases each). Germline-derived CDR1 and CDR2 are SGHRS and YFSETQ. The V gene lost 8 bases and the J gene lost 8 bases, with 14 bases spanning the gap. This CDR3 is built from 11 residues. In nucleotides, the CDR3 is TGCGCCAGTAGGGACGGCTCCCAGCAGTACTTC. Amino acid sequence: CASRDGSQQYF. The complete variable domain, with remaining parts taken from reference TRBV5-1 and TRBJ2-7, reads KAGVTQTPRYLIKTRGQQVTLSCSPISGHRSVSWYQQTPGQGLQFLFEYFSETQRNKGNFPGRFSGRQFSNSRSEMNVSTLELGDSALYLCASRDGSQQYFGPGTRLTVT.

The chain has TRBV28 and TRBJ2-7; no clear D. The CDR3 is 12 residues long. Germline values: CDR1 MDHEN, CDR2 SYDVKM. V was pared by 7 bases and J by 7 bases, with 14 bases between. In DNA, the CDR3 is TGTGCCAGCATAACCCATTTAGGGGAGCAGTACTTC. Amino acids: CASITHLGEQYF. Supplemented by reference TRBV28 and TRBJ2-7, the full variable domain reads DVKVTQSSRYLVKRTGEKVFLECVQDMDHENMFWYRQDPGLGLRLIYFSYDVKMKEKGDIPEGYSVSREKKERFSLILESASTNQTSMYLCASITHLGEQYFGPGTRLTVT.

The V and J genes are TRBV7-2 and TRBJ2-7; a weak D match, TRBD2 (5 bases). This CDR3 is 12 amino acids long. V lost 4 bases and J lost 4, with 8 bases in between. Germline V gene data show CDR1 as SGHTA and CDR2 as FQGNSA. CDR3 sequence reads: CASSSGLYEQYF. CDR3 nucleotides: TGTGCCAGCAGCTCAGGACTGTACGAGCAGTACTTC.

The chain is built from TRBV7-2 and TRBJ2-7; 10 nucleotides line up with TRBD1. V shed 6 bases and J 6 bases; nucleotides not matched to a gene: 8. Germline V gene data show CDR1 as SGHTA and CDR2 as FQGNSA. The CDR3 length is 14 residues. The CDR3: CASRRTGQGGEQYF. CDR3 nucleotides: TGTGCCAGCAGACGTACCGGACAGGGGGGCGAGCAGTACTTC.

A few counts support this clonotype. The chain combines TRBV7-2 with TRBJ2-2, with 14 nucleotides matching TRBD2. Germline CDR1 SGHTA, CDR2 FQGNSA. After removal of 6 bases from V and 4 bases from J, the junction contained 1 base not matched to a gene. The CDR3 is 15 residues long. In nucleotides, the CDR3 is TGTGCCAGCAGGGGGACTAGCGGGAGCACCGGGGAGCTGTTTTTT. Its translation: CASRGTSGSTGELFF.

This sequence joins TRBV20-1 and TRBJ2-7; a possible D gene is TRBD2 (5 bases). Between the trimmed V and J ends, which lost 0 bases and 4 bases, there was a span of 10 bases. The CDR3 totals 13 residues. Germline-derived CDR1 and CDR2 are DFQATT and SNEGSKA (reference sequence). CDR3: CSAREFSVYEQYF. CDR3 bases: TGCAGTGCTAGAGAGTTTAGCGTGTACGAGCAGTACTTC.

This clonotype was observed a few times. The chain employs TRBV30 and TRBJ1-2; D gene uncertain. Germline loops: CDR1 GTSNPN, CDR2 SVGIG (reference sequence). Trimming took 1 base from V and 1 from J, leaving 10 bases between them. The length of the CDR3 is 14 residues. The CDR3 coding sequence is TGTGCCTGGAGTGGAACATACGATAACTATGGCTACACCTTC. Translating gives CAWSGTYDNYGYTF.

This rearrangement joins TRBV28 to TRBJ2-1; 9 bases map to TRBD1. Trimming took 6 bases from V and 3 from J; bases not matched to a gene: 9. This CDR3 comprises 16 residues. Germline CDR1 reads MDHEN; CDR2 reads SYDVKM. CDR3 DNA: TGTGCCAGCAGCCCAGGGGACAGGGCGTACTACAATGAGCAGTTCTTC. Translating it yields CASSPGDRAYYNEQFF. Complete variable domain (other parts from reference TRBV28 and TRBJ2-1): DVKVTQSSRYLVKRTGEKVFLECVQDMDHENMFWYRQDPGLGLRLIYFSYDVKMKEKGDIPEGYSVSREKKERFSLILESASTNQTSMYLCASSPGDRAYYNEQFFGPGTRLTVL.

This clonotype was seen more than once but under ten times. The chain joins TRBV6-5 to TRBJ2-6; D gene ambiguous. The CDR3 totals 15 residues. Germline V gene data show CDR1 as MNHEY and CDR2 as SVGAGI. The ends were cut back, 6 bases at V and 0 bases at J, with 9 bases in the middle. CDR3 region: CASSERSSGANVLTF. CDR3 DNA sequence: TGTGCCAGCAGCGAACGAAGCTCTGGGGCCAACGTCCTGACTTTC.